This entry lists 18 T cell receptor beta chains sequenced from one sample in a study of T cells in Graves' hyperthyroidism and ophthalmopathy. It was RNA transcripts that yielded the amplified TCR beta CDR3 regions. Initially, a first-round RT-PCR of the TCR CDR3 employed the HTBI primer set. TCRdb reprocessed the multiplex PCR reads via MiXCR and lists one record per CDR3 protein. The data show about 560,000 distinct CDR3 sequences, 16% seen once. The sample comprised blood. Receptor source: a woman younger than 30 with Graves' hyperthyroidism.

The chain combines TRBV20-1 with TRBJ2-7, with TRBD2 matching 9 bases. With 5 bases clipped from V and 3 bases from J, the junction kept 11 bases outside the gene matches. Germline V gene sequence: CDR1 DFQATT, CDR2 SNEGSKA (reference sequence). The CDR3 totals 15 residues. CDR3 in amino acids: CSAPPPTSGVYEQYF. The CDR3 DNA reads as TGCAGTGCTCCGCCCCCGACTAGCGGAGTCTACGAGCAGTACTTC.

This clonotype was detected a few times. This chain links TRBV7-8 with TRBJ2-6; D is unclear. Germline V gives CDR1 SGHVS, CDR2 FQNEAQ. V was trimmed by 5 bases and J by 1 base, leaving 9 bases between them. The length of the CDR3 is 15 residues. CDR3 sequence reads: CASSPIASGANVLTF. DNA of the CDR3: TGTGCCAGCAGCCCTATAGCATCTGGGGCCAACGTCCTGACTTTC.

The chain combines TRBV18 with TRBJ2-2, with a weak D call TRBD1 (5 bases). CDR3 length: 15 residues. Germline V gives CDR1 KGHSH, CDR2 LQKENI. V was pared by 0 bases and J by 3 bases, with 8 bases between. DNA of the CDR3: TGTGCCAGCTCACCACCAGGGGCTGACACCGGGGAGCTGTTTTTT. This gives the protein CASSPPGADTGELFF. Together with reference TRBV18 and TRBJ2-2, the CDR3 gives the full variable domain: NAGVMQNPRHLVRRRGQEARLRCSPMKGHSHVYWYRQLPEEGLKFMVYLQKENIIDESGMPKERFSAEFPKEGPSILRIQQVVRGDSAAYFCASSPPGADTGELFFGEGSRLTVL.

This clonotype was detected many times. This chain links TRBV18 with TRBJ1-4; tentative D call: TRBD1 (5 bases). The V gene's germline CDR1 is KGHSH and CDR2 LQKENI. This CDR3 spans 14 amino acids. The V gene lost 3 bases and the J gene lost 5 bases, with 10 bases spanning the gap. The CDR3 sequence is CASSPSRVNEKLFF. CDR3 DNA: TGTGCCAGCTCACCCAGCAGGGTCAATGAAAAACTGTTTTTT.

This clonotype has a count of ten or more. The gene calls are TRBV11-1 and TRBJ2-1; 11 nucleotides align to TRBD2. CDR3 length: 16 amino acids. Trimming removed 3 bases from V and 8 bases from J; junction bases left unmatched: 9. The V gene's germline CDR1 is SGHAT and CDR2 FQDESV (reference sequence). The CDR3 bases are TGTGCCAGCAGCTTTCTAGCGGGGGGAGGAGACGATGAGCAGTTCTTC. Protein: CASSFLAGGGDDEQFF. Based on the CDR3 plus reference TRBV11-1 and TRBJ2-1, the full variable domain is EAEVAQSPRYKITEKSQAVAFWCDPISGHATLYWYRQILGQGPELLVQFQDESVVDDSQLPKDRFSAERLKGVDSTLKIQPAELGDSAMYLCASSFLAGGGDDEQFFGPGTRLTVL.

The chain links TRBV29-1 to TRBJ2-5; D assignment may be TRBD1 or TRBD2 (5 bases each). Trimming removed 6 bases at V and 1 base at J, with 12 bases between. Germline loops: CDR1 SQVTM, CDR2 ANQGSEA. This CDR3 contains 13 residues. CDR3 bases: TGCAGCGTCGGCCCTGGGGGCCAAGAGACCCAGTACTTC. Protein product: CSVGPGGQETQYF. Supplemented by reference TRBV29-1 and TRBJ2-5, the full variable domain reads SAVISQKPSRDICQRGTSLTIQCQVDSQVTMMFWYRQQPGQSLTLIATANQGSEATYESGFVIDKFPISRPNLTFSTLTVSNMSPEDSSIYLCSVGPGGQETQYFGPGTRLLVL.

This clonotype was seen many times. The chain couples TRBV20-1 to TRBJ2-5; D is ambiguous. The germline V gene has CDR1 DFQATT and CDR2 SNEGSKA (reference sequence). Trimming took off 3 bases at V and 2 bases at J, with 10 bases between the two ends. CDR3 length: 13 amino acids. Here the CDR3 reads CSASGWVQETQYF. In DNA form, the CDR3 reads TGCAGTGCTAGCGGGTGGGTACAAGAGACCCAGTACTTC.

This clonotype was recorded many times. This chain connects TRBV10-3 to TRBJ2-5; TRBD1 matches 7 bases. The germline V gene has CDR1 ENHRY and CDR2 SYGVKD. Trimming took 5 bases from V and 1 from J; bases not matched to a gene: 7. The CDR3 length is 15 residues. For the CDR3, the DNA is TGTGCCATCAGTCAGCGACAGGGAGCCCAAGAGACCCAGTACTTC. It encodes CAISQRQGAQETQYF.

This clonotype has only a few counts. Sequence at one end of the junction differs from germline and may be a read error. This rearrangement joins TRBV19 to TRBJ2-6, with 8 bases lining up with TRBD1. The CDR3 spans 18 residues. CDR1 and CDR2 from the germline V gene are LNHDA and SQIVND (reference sequence). The CDR3 DNA sequence: TGTGCCAGTAGTATAAAAACAGGGGGAATATTTGGGGCCAACGTCCCGACTTTC. Protein product: CASSIKTGGIFGANVPTF.

This clonotype came up many times. This chain joins TRBV7-3 and TRBJ2-3, with TRBD2 matching 12 bases. J was trimmed by 1 base and V by 0 bases; bases with no gene match: 2. The CDR3 has 17 amino acids. Germline CDR1 reads SGHTA; CDR2 reads FQGTGA. CDR3 in DNA: TGTGCCAGCAGCTTAACGGGACTAGCGGGCCGCACAGATACGCAGTATTTT. Its protein is CASSLTGLAGRTDTQYF.

V is TRBV28 and J is TRBJ2-1; 7 bases fit TRBD2. The junction had 14 bases not matched to a gene; V was cut back by 6 bases and J by 9 bases. Looked up from germline, CDR1 is MDHEN and CDR2 is SYDVKM. The CDR3 consists of 15 residues. CDR3 DNA sequence: TGTGCCAGCAGCCCCGGCTGGGCGGGAGTCGGTGAGCAGTTCTTC. It specifies CASSPGWAGVGEQFF.

This clonotype was observed a handful of times. The chain employs TRBV9 and TRBJ1-3; 8 bases align to TRBD1. The length of the CDR3 is 15 residues. V was clipped by 0 bases and J by 6 bases; unmatched bases: 5. The germline CDR1 and CDR2 sequences are SGDLS and YYNGEE. The CDR3 nucleotides are TGTGCCAGCAGCGTAGGCGGACAGGGCGAAAACACCATATATTTT. Its translation: CASSVGGQGENTIYF.

The gene calls are TRBV19 and TRBJ2-7, with a weak D call TRBD1 (6 bases). Germline values: CDR1 LNHDA, CDR2 SQIVND (reference sequence). Trimming stripped 3 bases from V and 2 bases from J, with 14 bases between. The CDR3 loop spans 15 amino acids. In nucleotides, the CDR3 is TGTGCCAGTAGTATCACTCCCCAGGGGACCTACGAGCAGTACTTC. Translation gives CASSITPQGTYEQYF.

The chain uses TRBV28 and TRBJ2-5; D is unresolved. V lost 3 bases to trimming and J lost 13 bases, with 15 bases between them. CDR3 length: 12 amino acids. Per germline, CDR1 MDHEN and CDR2 SYDVKM. CDR3 DNA sequence: TGTGCCAGCAGTTTGTTAAAGTCCTCCCGGTACTTC. It specifies CASSLLKSSRYF.

The V and J genes are TRBV9 and TRBJ1-2, with no clear D. Germline-derived CDR1 and CDR2 are SGDLS and YYNGEE. V dropped 0 bases and J dropped 8 bases, with 14 bases sitting between them. The CDR3 runs 14 residues. This CDR3 is CASSVDRDMFGYTF. The CDR3 coding sequence is TGTGCCAGCAGCGTAGATCGGGATATGTTCGGCTACACCTTC.

This clonotype came up a few times. The chain links TRBV6-2 or TRBV6-3 to TRBJ2-3; TRBD1 might be the D (6 bases). This CDR3 contains 18 residues. CDR1 and CDR2 (germline): MNHEY, SVGEGT. V was clipped by 6 bases and J by 4 bases, with 26 bases between them. The CDR3: CASSRLLSGPRGPDTQYF. The DNA of the CDR3 is TGTGCCAGCAGCAGGCTTCTCTCGGGACCCAGGGGCCCAGATACGCAGTATTTT.

This clonotype was recorded many times. The CDR3 bases are TGTGCCAGCAGCCAAGTTCACAGGGCTCGCATAAGCAATCAGCCCCAGCATTTT. The encoded protein is CASSQVHRARISNQPQHF. The chain carries TRBV3-1 and TRBJ1-5; a possible D gene is TRBD1 (6 bases). Germline V gene data show CDR1 as LGHDT and CDR2 as YNNKEL (reference sequence). V lost 1 base and J lost 1, with 17 bases in between. The CDR3 is 18 amino acids. Drawing the rest from reference TRBV3-1 and TRBJ1-5, the complete variable domain is DTAVSQTPKYLVTQMGNDKSIKCEQNLGHDTMYWYKQDSKKFLKIMFSYNNKELIINETVPNRFSPKSPDKAHLNLHINSLELGDSAVYFCASSQVHRARISNQPQHFGDGTRLSIL.

Ten or more counts support this clonotype. CDR3 region: CASRGRRAGNTIYF. The CDR3 DNA reads as TGTGCCAGCAGAGGGAGGAGGGCTGGAAACACCATATATTTT. V gene TRBV2 combines with J gene TRBJ1-3; D ambiguous. V was cut by 6 bases and J by 2 bases, with 11 bases left in between. Germline V gene data show CDR1 as SNHLY and CDR2 as FYNNEI. The CDR3 totals 14 residues. Supplemented by reference TRBV2 and TRBJ1-3, the full variable domain reads EPEVTQTPSHQVTQMGQEVILRCVPISNHLYFYWYRQILGQKVEFLVSFYNNEISEKSEIFDDQFSVERPDGSNFTLKIRSTKLEDSAMYFCASRGRRAGNTIYFGEGSWLTVV.